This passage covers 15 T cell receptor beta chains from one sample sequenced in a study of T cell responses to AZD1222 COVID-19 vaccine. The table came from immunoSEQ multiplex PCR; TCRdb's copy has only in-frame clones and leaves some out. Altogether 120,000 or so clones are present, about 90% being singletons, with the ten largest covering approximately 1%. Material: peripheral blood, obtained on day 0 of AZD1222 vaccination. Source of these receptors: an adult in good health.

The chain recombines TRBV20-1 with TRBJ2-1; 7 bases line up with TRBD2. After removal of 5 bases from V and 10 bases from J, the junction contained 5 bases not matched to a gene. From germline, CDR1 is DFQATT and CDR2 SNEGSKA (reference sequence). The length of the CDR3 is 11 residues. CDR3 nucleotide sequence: TGCAGTGCTGGGGGGGTAGTGGAGCAGTTCTTC. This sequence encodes CSAGGVVEQFF.

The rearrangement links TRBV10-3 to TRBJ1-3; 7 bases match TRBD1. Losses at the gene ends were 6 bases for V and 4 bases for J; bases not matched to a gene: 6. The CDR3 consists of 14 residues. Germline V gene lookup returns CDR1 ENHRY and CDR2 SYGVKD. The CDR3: CAISPGTAGNTIYF. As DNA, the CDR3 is TGTGCCATCAGCCCCGGGACAGCCGGAAACACCATATATTTT.

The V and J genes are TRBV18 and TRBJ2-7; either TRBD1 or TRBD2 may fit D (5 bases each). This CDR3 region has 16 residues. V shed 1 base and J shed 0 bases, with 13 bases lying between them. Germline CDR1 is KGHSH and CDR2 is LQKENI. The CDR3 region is CASSPLRGSASYEQYF. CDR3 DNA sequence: TGTGCCAGCTCACCACTTCGGGGCAGCGCCTCCTACGAGCAGTACTTC.

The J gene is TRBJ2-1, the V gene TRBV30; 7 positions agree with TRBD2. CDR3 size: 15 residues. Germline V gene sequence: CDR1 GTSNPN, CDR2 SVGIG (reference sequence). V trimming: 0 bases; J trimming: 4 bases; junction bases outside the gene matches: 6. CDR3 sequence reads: CAWSVIGGGYNEQFF. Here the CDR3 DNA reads TGTGCCTGGAGTGTTATCGGGGGAGGGTACAATGAGCAGTTCTTC.

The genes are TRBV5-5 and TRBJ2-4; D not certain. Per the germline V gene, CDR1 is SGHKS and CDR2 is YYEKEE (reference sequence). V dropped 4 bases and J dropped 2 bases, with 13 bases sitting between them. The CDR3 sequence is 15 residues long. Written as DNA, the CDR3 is TGTGCCAGCAGCCAGGTCTGGGGATCCAAAAACATTCAGTACTTC. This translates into CASSQVWGSKNIQYF.

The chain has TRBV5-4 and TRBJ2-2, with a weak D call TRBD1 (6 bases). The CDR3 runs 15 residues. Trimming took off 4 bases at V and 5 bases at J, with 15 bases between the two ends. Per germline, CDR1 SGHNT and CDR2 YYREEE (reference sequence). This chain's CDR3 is CASSIGGLGTGELFF. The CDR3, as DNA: TGTGCCAGCAGCATAGGGGGATTAGGAACCGGGGAGCTGTTTTTT.

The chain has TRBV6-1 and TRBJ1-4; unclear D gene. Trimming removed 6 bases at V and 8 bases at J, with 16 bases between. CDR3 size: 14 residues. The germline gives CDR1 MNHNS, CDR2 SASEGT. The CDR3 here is CASRTDVPGEKLFF. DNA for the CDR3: TGTGCCAGCAGAACCGACGTTCCGGGAGAAAAACTGTTTTTT.

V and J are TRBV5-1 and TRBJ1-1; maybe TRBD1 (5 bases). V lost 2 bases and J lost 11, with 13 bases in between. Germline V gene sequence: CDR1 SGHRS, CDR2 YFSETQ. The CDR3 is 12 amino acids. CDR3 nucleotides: TGCGCCAGCAGCTTAACAGGATCAAGGGCTTTCTTT. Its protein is CASSLTGSRAFF.

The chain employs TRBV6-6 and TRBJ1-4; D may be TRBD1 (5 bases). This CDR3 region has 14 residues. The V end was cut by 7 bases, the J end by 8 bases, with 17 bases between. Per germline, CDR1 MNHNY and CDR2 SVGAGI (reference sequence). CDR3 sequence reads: CASTTTGFDEKLFF. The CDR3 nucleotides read TGTGCCAGCACCACAACAGGCTTCGACGAAAAACTGTTTTTT.

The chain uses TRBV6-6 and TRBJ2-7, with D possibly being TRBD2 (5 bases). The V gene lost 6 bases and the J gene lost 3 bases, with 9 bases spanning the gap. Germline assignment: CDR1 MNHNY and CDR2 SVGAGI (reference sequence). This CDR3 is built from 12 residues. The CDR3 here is CASSSSGYEQYF. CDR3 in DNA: TGTGCCAGCAGCTCCAGCGGCTACGAGCAGTACTTC.

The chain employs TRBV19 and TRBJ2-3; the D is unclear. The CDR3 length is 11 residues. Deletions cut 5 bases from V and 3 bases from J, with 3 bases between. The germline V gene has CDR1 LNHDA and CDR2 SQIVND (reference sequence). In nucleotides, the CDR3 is TGTGCCAGTAGTGAAACAGATACGCAGTATTTT. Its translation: CASSETDTQYF. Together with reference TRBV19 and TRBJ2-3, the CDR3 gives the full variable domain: DGGITQSPKYLFRKEGQNVTLSCEQNLNHDAMYWYRQDPGQGLRLIYYSQIVNDFQKGDIAEGYSVSREKKESFPLTVTSAQKNPTAFYLCASSETDTQYFGPGTRLTVL.

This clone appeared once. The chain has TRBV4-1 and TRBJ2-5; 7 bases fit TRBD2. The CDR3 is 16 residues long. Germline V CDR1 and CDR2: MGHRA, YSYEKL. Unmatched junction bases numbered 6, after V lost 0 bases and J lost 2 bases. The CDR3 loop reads CASSQDRASGQETQYF. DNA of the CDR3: TGCGCCAGCAGCCAAGATCGGGCTAGCGGTCAAGAGACCCAGTACTTC.

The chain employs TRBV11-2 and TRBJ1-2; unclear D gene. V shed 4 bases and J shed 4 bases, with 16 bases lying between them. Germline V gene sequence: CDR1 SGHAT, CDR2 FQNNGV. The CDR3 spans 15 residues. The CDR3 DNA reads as TGTGCCAGCAGCTCAGCCGGGAGACCCCCCTATGGCTACACCTTC. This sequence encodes CASSSAGRPPYGYTF.

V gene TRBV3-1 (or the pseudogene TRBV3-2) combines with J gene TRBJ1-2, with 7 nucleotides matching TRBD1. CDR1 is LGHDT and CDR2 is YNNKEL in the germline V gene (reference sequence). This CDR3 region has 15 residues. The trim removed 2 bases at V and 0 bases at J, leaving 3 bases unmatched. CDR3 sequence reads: CASSQPGQPNYGYTF. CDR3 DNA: TGTGCCAGCAGCCAACCGGGACAGCCTAACTATGGCTACACCTTC.

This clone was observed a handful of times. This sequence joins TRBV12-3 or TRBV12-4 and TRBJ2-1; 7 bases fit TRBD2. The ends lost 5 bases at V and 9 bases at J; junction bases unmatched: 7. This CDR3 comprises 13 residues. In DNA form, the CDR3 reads TGTGCCAGCAGTCCGCGGACTAGTGGTGAGCAGTTCTTC. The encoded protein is CASSPRTSGEQFF.